This is a list of T cell receptor beta chains from one sample in a study of T and B cells in COVID-19 patients. TCRdb independently ran MiXCR on the multiplex PCR reads; one entry per CDR3 protein. Of roughly 13,000 distinct CDR3 sequences detected, roughly 30% appear once; the ten largest clones hold 6.8%. Sequencing was performed on blood. These receptors were taken from a human donor who had recovered from COVID-19. Each CDR3 is given with its conserved first and last residue. The order of the fields is clone size, D gene, V gene, J gene, CDR3 DNA, CDR3 protein. D genes are given only for firm matches. Clone size is shown for a subset of rows, as once, few, many or a class of expanded clone.

clone size: medium-sized; D gene: NA; V gene: TRBV30; J gene: TRBJ2-5; CDR3 DNA: TGTGCCTGGAGCCGACCGCCCACAGAGACCCAGTACTTC; CDR3 protein: CAWSRPPTETQYF
clone size: medium-sized; D gene: TRBD1; V gene: TRBV18; J gene: TRBJ2-3; CDR3 DNA: TGTGCCAGCTCACCGACAGGGCCAGATACGCAGTATTTT; CDR3 protein: CASSPTGPDTQYF
clone size: few; D gene: NA; V gene: TRBV6-5; J gene: TRBJ1-5; CDR3 DNA: TGTGCCAGCAGTTCCCTGGCCAGGGGCAACAATCAGCCCCAGCATTTT; CDR3 protein: CASSSLARGNNQPQHF
clone size: NA; D gene: NA; V gene: TRBV12-3/TRBV12-4; J gene: TRBJ2-7; CDR3 DNA: TGTGCCAGCAGTTTGGGAGTTTCCTACGAGCAGTACTTC; CDR3 protein: CASSLGVSYEQYF
clone size: NA; D gene: TRBD1; V gene: TRBV15; J gene: TRBJ1-5; CDR3 DNA: TGTGCCACCAGCACAACCTTACAGGGGCCTGGGGGCAATCAGCCCCAGCATTTT; CDR3 protein: CATSTTLQGPGGNQPQHF
clone size: few; D gene: TRBD2; V gene: TRBV10-3; J gene: TRBJ2-1; CDR3 DNA: TGTGCCATCCTTCCCGGGACTAGCGATTCAGGGTGGAATGAGCAGTTCTTC; CDR3 protein: CAILPGTSDSGWNEQFF
clone size: NA; D gene: NA; V gene: TRBV5-1; J gene: TRBJ2-1; CDR3 DNA: TGCGCCAGCAGCTTGCCCCGCACAGGAGCCCTCTACAATGAGCAGTTCTTC; CDR3 protein: CASSLPRTGALYNEQFF
clone size: NA; D gene: NA; V gene: TRBV20-1; J gene: TRBJ1-1; CDR3 DNA: TGCAGTGCTAGAGCCCTCGGGGATTGGGTGAAAACTGAAGCTTTCTTT; CDR3 protein: CSARALGDWVKTEAFF
clone size: NA; D gene: NA; V gene: TRBV5-4; J gene: TRBJ1-6; CDR3 DNA: TGTGCCAGCAGCTTAGGGGAAGGTAATTCACCCCTCCACTTT; CDR3 protein: CASSLGEGNSPLHF
clone size: NA; D gene: TRBD1; V gene: TRBV12-3/TRBV12-4; J gene: TRBJ1-5; CDR3 DNA: TGTGCCAGCAGCCGAACAGGGGGCGAGCAGCCCCAGCATTTT; CDR3 protein: CASSRTGGEQPQHF
clone size: once; D gene: NA; V gene: TRBV7-2; J gene: TRBJ1-3; CDR3 DNA: TGTGCCAGCAGCTTACTTCGGTGGGGTGGAAACACCATATATTTT; CDR3 protein: CASSLLRWGGNTIYF
clone size: NA; D gene: TRBD1; V gene: TRBV27; J gene: TRBJ1-2; CDR3 DNA: TGTGCCAGCAGTCTCCTTCCGACAGGGATATATGGCTACACCTTC; CDR3 protein: CASSLLPTGIYGYTF
clone size: many; D gene: TRBD1; V gene: TRBV12-3/TRBV12-4; J gene: TRBJ2-7; CDR3 DNA: TGTGCCAGCAGTTCAACAACCGGGACAGGGAACTTC; CDR3 protein: CASSSTTGTGNF
clone size: medium-sized; D gene: TRBD2; V gene: TRBV6-5; J gene: TRBJ2-1; CDR3 DNA: TGTGCCAGCAGCCCTCCTGCTGCGGGGGAGTACAATGAGCAGTTCTTC; CDR3 protein: CASSPPAAGEYNEQFF
clone size: NA; D gene: NA; V gene: TRBV11-2; J gene: TRBJ2-5; CDR3 DNA: TGTGCCAGCAGCTCCCTGGGGACCAATCAAGAGACCCAGTACTTC; CDR3 protein: CASSSLGTNQETQYF
clone size: few; D gene: TRBD1; V gene: TRBV5-1; J gene: TRBJ1-3; CDR3 DNA: TGCGCCAGCACCCCCCAGGACAGGCCTAGCTCTGGAAACACCATATATTTT; CDR3 protein: CASTPQDRPSSGNTIYF
clone size: NA; D gene: NA; V gene: TRBV12-3/TRBV12-4; J gene: TRBJ1-1; CDR3 DNA: TGTGCCAGCACCCACTCCCTTGGCGGCATGAACACTGAAGCTTTCTTT; CDR3 protein: CASTHSLGGMNTEAFF
clone size: NA; D gene: NA; V gene: TRBV5-1; J gene: TRBJ2-3; CDR3 DNA: TGCGCCAGCCGGTGGGCAGATACGCAGTATTTT; CDR3 protein: CASRWADTQYF
clone size: NA; D gene: NA; V gene: TRBV15; J gene: TRBJ2-3; CDR3 DNA: TGTGCCACCAGCAGGGGAGGGGGCGGCGCAGATACGCAGTATTTT; CDR3 protein: CATSRGGGGADTQYF
clone size: once; D gene: TRBD2; V gene: TRBV20-1; J gene: TRBJ2-3; CDR3 DNA: TGCAGTGCCCCCGGACTAGCGGCTAGCACAGATACGCAGTATTTT; CDR3 protein: CSAPGLAASTDTQYF
clone size: NA; D gene: NA; V gene: TRBV6-2/TRBV6-3; J gene: TRBJ2-7; CDR3 DNA: TGTGCCAGCAGTTACACCTTTCCCGTCGAGCAGTACTTC; CDR3 protein: CASSYTFPVEQYF
clone size: medium-sized; D gene: NA; V gene: TRBV12-3/TRBV12-4; J gene: TRBJ2-1; CDR3 DNA: TGTGCCAGCAGAAGTCAGGGCCAAGGGCCCAATGAGCAGTTCTTC; CDR3 protein: CASRSQGQGPNEQFF
clone size: many; D gene: NA; V gene: TRBV19; J gene: TRBJ1-5; CDR3 DNA: TGTGCCAGTAGTCAAACGGGCAATCAGCCCCAGCATTTT; CDR3 protein: CASSQTGNQPQHF
clone size: many; D gene: TRBD1; V gene: TRBV30; J gene: TRBJ2-7; CDR3 DNA: TGTGCCTGGAGCAACGGGCAGGGGGCGGTCGAGCAGTACTTC; CDR3 protein: CAWSNGQGAVEQYF
clone size: few; D gene: TRBD1; V gene: TRBV18; J gene: TRBJ1-2; CDR3 DNA: TGTGCCAGCTCACGGGGACAGGCTCTTAACTATGGCTACACCTTC; CDR3 protein: CASSRGQALNYGYTF
clone size: few; D gene: TRBD1; V gene: TRBV5-1; J gene: TRBJ1-4; CDR3 DNA: TGCGCCAGCAGCTTGACCGGGACAGCAACTAATGAAAAACTGTTTTTT; CDR3 protein: CASSLTGTATNEKLFF
clone size: medium-sized; D gene: TRBD1; V gene: TRBV30; J gene: TRBJ2-1; CDR3 DNA: TGTGCCTGGAGGGACAGGGGCAACTACAATGAGCAGTTCTTC; CDR3 protein: CAWRDRGNYNEQFF
clone size: many; D gene: TRBD2; V gene: TRBV27; J gene: TRBJ2-5; CDR3 DNA: TGTGCCAGCAGCCCTTGGACTAGCGGGGGACTACAAGAGACCCAGTACTTC; CDR3 protein: CASSPWTSGGLQETQYF
clone size: few; D gene: TRBD2; V gene: TRBV6-4; J gene: TRBJ2-1; CDR3 DNA: TGTGCCAGCAGTGTCCACTCACCGGGACTAGCGGGCATCAATGAGCAGTTCTTC; CDR3 protein: CASSVHSPGLAGINEQFF
clone size: many; D gene: TRBD2; V gene: TRBV5-6; J gene: TRBJ2-1; CDR3 DNA: TGTGCCAGCAGCGCGGGACTAGCGGGATGGGGAACCTACAATGAGCAGTTCTTC; CDR3 protein: CASSAGLAGWGTYNEQFF
clone size: NA; D gene: NA; V gene: TRBV18; J gene: TRBJ1-4; CDR3 DNA: TGTGCCAGCTCGGGCGACAGCGACGCTAATGAAAAACTGTTTTTT; CDR3 protein: CASSGDSDANEKLFF
clone size: NA; D gene: TRBD2; V gene: TRBV7-9; J gene: TRBJ2-3; CDR3 DNA: TGTGCCAGCAGCTATGGGACTAGCGGGGGAGAAGATACGCAGTATTTT; CDR3 protein: CASSYGTSGGEDTQYF
clone size: once; D gene: TRBD1; V gene: TRBV15; J gene: TRBJ2-6; CDR3 DNA: TGTGCCACCAGCAGCCGGGACAGGGGGTCTGGGGCCAACGTCCTGACTTTC; CDR3 protein: CATSSRDRGSGANVLTF
clone size: NA; D gene: TRBD1; V gene: TRBV6-5; J gene: TRBJ1-1; CDR3 DNA: TGTGCCAGCAGAAATTGGGACAGGGTATATCTGGACCCAATGAACACTGAAGCTTTCTTT; CDR3 protein: CASRNWDRVYLDPMNTEAFF
clone size: NA; D gene: NA; V gene: TRBV7-6; J gene: TRBJ1-2; CDR3 DNA: TGTGCCAGCAGCTTAGGATCTCAGGGTAGCACCTTC; CDR3 protein: CASSLGSQGSTF
clone size: NA; D gene: NA; V gene: TRBV18; J gene: TRBJ1-5; CDR3 DNA: TGTGCCAGCTCCGGGACACACAGCAATCAGCCCCAGCATTTT; CDR3 protein: CASSGTHSNQPQHF
clone size: many; D gene: NA; V gene: TRBV19; J gene: TRBJ1-2; CDR3 DNA: TGTGCCAGTAGTAATTCGGGGGCCGGCTACACCTTC; CDR3 protein: CASSNSGAGYTF
clone size: NA; D gene: NA; V gene: TRBV13; J gene: TRBJ1-6; CDR3 DNA: TGTGCCAGCAGCCAAGCGGGAGGGGGGTCACCCCTCCACTTT; CDR3 protein: CASSQAGGGSPLHF
clone size: medium-sized; D gene: NA; V gene: TRBV5-6; J gene: TRBJ2-5; CDR3 DNA: TGTGCCAGCTATCCTGGGGTGGGCTCGGAGACCCAGTACTTC; CDR3 protein: CASYPGVGSETQYF
clone size: few; D gene: TRBD2; V gene: TRBV11-1; J gene: TRBJ2-1; CDR3 DNA: TGTGCCAGCAGCTTGCCGACTAGCGGGAATGAGCAGTTCTTC; CDR3 protein: CASSLPTSGNEQFF
clone size: medium-sized; D gene: NA; V gene: TRBV27; J gene: TRBJ2-6; CDR3 DNA: TGTGCCAGCAGTTCTCTAGACACTGGGGCCAACGTCCTGACTTTC; CDR3 protein: CASSSLDTGANVLTF
clone size: NA; D gene: NA; V gene: TRBV10-3; J gene: TRBJ2-2; CDR3 DNA: TGTGCCATCAGTGAGCGAGGGACTTACACCGGGGAGCTGTTTTTT; CDR3 protein: CAISERGTYTGELFF
clone size: few; D gene: NA; V gene: TRBV18; J gene: TRBJ1-6; CDR3 DNA: TGTGCCAGCTCACCGTTGGAGAATTCACCCCTCCACTTT; CDR3 protein: CASSPLENSPLHF
clone size: NA; D gene: TRBD1; V gene: TRBV27; J gene: TRBJ1-5; CDR3 DNA: TGTGCCAGCAGTGACAGGGACGGAATCAATCAGCCCCAGCATTTT; CDR3 protein: CASSDRDGINQPQHF
clone size: few; D gene: NA; V gene: TRBV12-3/TRBV12-4; J gene: TRBJ1-1; CDR3 DNA: TGTGCCAGCATAGGGAGGCCAGAAGTTATGAACACTGAAGCTTTCTTT; CDR3 protein: CASIGRPEVMNTEAFF
clone size: many; D gene: NA; V gene: TRBV6-5; J gene: TRBJ1-5; CDR3 DNA: TGTGCCAGCAGTATGGGACGAGATGGGAATCAGCCCCAGCATTTT; CDR3 protein: CASSMGRDGNQPQHF
clone size: NA; D gene: TRBD2; V gene: TRBV5-1; J gene: TRBJ2-5; CDR3 DNA: TGCGCCAGCAGCTTGGCGGCTAGCGGGAGTTGGGAGACCCAGTACTTC; CDR3 protein: CASSLAASGSWETQYF
clone size: medium-sized; D gene: TRBD1; V gene: TRBV19; J gene: TRBJ1-5; CDR3 DNA: TGTGCCAGTAGTACTCCGGTAGGCAGGGGGCATCAGCCCCAGCATTTT; CDR3 protein: CASSTPVGRGHQPQHF
clone size: many; D gene: TRBD2; V gene: TRBV6-5; J gene: TRBJ2-7; CDR3 DNA: TGTGCCAGCAGTGCCCCATACCCGAAAAGAGAGCGGGATGAGGGCTACGAGCAGTACTTC; CDR3 protein: CASSAPYPKRERDEGYEQYF
clone size: NA; D gene: NA; V gene: TRBV6-1; J gene: TRBJ2-7; CDR3 DNA: TGTGCCAGCAGACCGGGTGGGAATCGATACGAGCAGTACTTC; CDR3 protein: CASRPGGNRYEQYF
clone size: NA; D gene: TRBD2; V gene: TRBV14; J gene: TRBJ2-5; CDR3 DNA: TGTGCCAGCAGCCGACTAGCGGGAGGGGAAGAGACCCAGTACTTC; CDR3 protein: CASSRLAGGEETQYF
clone size: many; D gene: TRBD2; V gene: TRBV30; J gene: TRBJ2-2; CDR3 DNA: TGTGCCTGGAGAGGGGCTAGCGGGGGGAGGACCGGGGAGCTGTTTTTT; CDR3 protein: CAWRGASGGRTGELFF
clone size: few; D gene: TRBD1; V gene: TRBV19; J gene: TRBJ1-1; CDR3 DNA: TGTGCCAGTAGTATGGGACAGGGCATGAACACTGAAGCTTTCTTT; CDR3 protein: CASSMGQGMNTEAFF
clone size: few; D gene: NA; V gene: TRBV12-3/TRBV12-4; J gene: TRBJ1-6; CDR3 DNA: TGTGCCAGCAGCCCGGGACGTAGGGGTTCACCCCTCCACTTT; CDR3 protein: CASSPGRRGSPLHF
clone size: NA; D gene: NA; V gene: TRBV5-1; J gene: TRBJ2-1; CDR3 DNA: TGCGCCAGCAGCCCGGGTGGGAGGAGTTCCTACAATGAGCAGTTCTTC; CDR3 protein: CASSPGGRSSYNEQFF
clone size: once; D gene: TRBD1; V gene: TRBV19; J gene: TRBJ2-7; CDR3 DNA: TGTGCCAGTAGTGGACAGGGGGGATACGAGCAGTACTTC; CDR3 protein: CASSGQGGYEQYF
clone size: NA; D gene: NA; V gene: TRBV12-3/TRBV12-4; J gene: TRBJ2-1; CDR3 DNA: TGTGCCAGCAGTTTAATCCTTAGCTCCTACAATGAGCAGTTCTTC; CDR3 protein: CASSLILSSYNEQFF